This T cell receptor beta chain emerged from a study of cytomegalovirus exposure and HLA in healthy donors. Background on the study: Across almost 400 genotyped donors, 81% landed in the Caucasian-associated ancestry cluster.

A note on this clone: Antigen: not known.

Study outcomes and limitations: Indistinguishability led to the exclusion of some V segments, TRBV6-2 and TRBV6-3 included. As a later analysis showed, a missense DCLRE1C variant was linked to trimming of TCR beta V- and J-genes.

In the PCR, 60 Vbeta and 13 Jbeta primers were used. Libraries were prepared by immunoSEQ multiplex PCR; TCRdb keeps only in-frame clonotypes and omits some of them. The sample shows 200,000 or so clones, roughly four fifths of them seen only once. The V and J ends lost 4 bases and 4 bases, in that order; junction bases with no gene match: 15. Germline lookup yields CDR1 LNHDA and CDR2 SQIVND (reference sequence). This CDR3 has 17 amino acids. The chain is built from TRBV19 and TRBJ2-5; 7 positions agree with TRBD2. Sequenced input: PBMCs. The sequence was obtained from a boy aged 2 to 10 in good health and CMV-seronegative. In nucleotides, the CDR3 is TGTGCCAGTAGTAACCGCTTCAGGGAGGGCTTTGGAGAGACCCAGTACTTC. Translating gives CASSNRFREGFGETQYF. The complete variable domain, with remaining parts taken from reference TRBV19 and TRBJ2-5, reads DGGITQSPKYLFRKEGQNVTLSCEQNLNHDAMYWYRQDPGQGLRLIYYSQIVNDFQKGDIAEGYSVSREKKESFPLTVTSAQKNPTAFYLCASSNRFREGFGETQYFGPGTRLLVL.